This T cell receptor beta chain was profiled in a study of CD8 T cells in ankylosing spondylitis. Study-wide points: Significant enrichment of disease-linked clones was reported in matched ankylosing spondylitis synovial fluid. Typical of ankylosing spondylitis blood, it appeared, was a TCR beta motif of roughly eight highly homologous variants.

In TCRdb, the 5' RACE reads were re-called with MiXCR into one record per CDR3 protein. The sample yields approximately 400,000 distinct CDR3 sequences, about a sixth seen once. As concerns this clonotype: Its antigen is not identified.

This CDR3 has 15 residues. Trimming removed 7 bases from V and 4 bases from J, with 20 bases in between. CDR1 is SGHTA, CDR2 FQGNSA, per germline. This receptor was obtained from a male donor with ankylosing spondylitis. The sample consisted of blood, either unsorted or a sorted T cell fraction (not recorded which). V is TRBV7-2 and J is TRBJ2-7; TRBD2 is a possible D gene (5 bases). CDR3 amino acids: CASIWRPGIMYEQYF. The CDR3 bases are TGTGCCAGCATTTGGAGGCCCGGGATTATGTACGAGCAGTACTTC.